These 17 T cell receptor beta chains were sequenced from one sample in a study of T cell responses to AZD1222 COVID-19 vaccine. The assay was immunoSEQ multiplex PCR, and TCRdb's table has in-frame clones only and misses some. The sample lists 100,000 to 110,000 clones, 80% to 90% seen once, with 15% in the top ten. This specimen consisted of peripheral blood, obtained on day 0 of AZD1222 vaccination. These receptor sequences come from an adult in good health.

J is TRBJ2-3 and V is TRBV7-9; 9 bases are a match to TRBD2. CDR3 length: 18 amino acids. Germline CDR1 is SEHNR and CDR2 is FQNEAQ (reference sequence). V lost 5 bases to trimming and J lost 3 bases; unmatched junction nucleotides: 15. The CDR3: CASSPPVGREGGTDTQYF. In nucleotides, the CDR3 is TGTGCCAGCAGCCCACCGGTGGGGCGGGAGGGAGGTACAGATACGCAGTATTTT. Using reference TRBV7-9 and TRBJ2-3 for the parts outside the CDR3, the full variable domain is DTGVSQNPRHKITKRGQNVTFRCDPISEHNRLYWYRQTLGQGPEFLTYFQNEAQLEKSRLLSDRFSAERPKGSFSTLEIQRTEQGDSAMYLCASSPPVGREGGTDTQYFGPGTRLTVL.

The chain is built from TRBV7-7 and TRBJ2-2, with a tentative D call TRBD2 (7 bases). The V end lost 6 bases, the J end lost 4 bases, and 15 bases lay between the germline ends. Germline V gene lookup returns CDR1 SSHAT and CDR2 FNYEAQ (reference sequence). This CDR3 spans 15 amino acids. CDR3 sequence reads: CASSARGALTGELFF. The CDR3 region has the DNA TGTGCCAGCAGTGCCCGGGGGGCCCTCACCGGGGAGCTGTTTTTT.

The rearrangement joins TRBV19 to TRBJ1-4, with 7 bases lining up with TRBD1. There are 13 residues in the CDR3. With V trimmed by 5 bases and J by 10 bases, 7 bases remained unmatched. Germline CDR1 and CDR2: LNHDA and SQIVND (reference sequence). CDR3 DNA: TGTGCCAGTAGTTTCCGGGACAGTACAAAACTGTTTTTT. This encodes CASSFRDSTKLFF.

The rearrangement links TRBV18 to TRBJ1-1, with D maybe TRBD1 (5 bases). Between the trimmed V and J ends, which lost 4 bases and 0 bases, there was a span of 21 bases. This CDR3 contains 18 residues. From germline, CDR1 is KGHSH and CDR2 LQKENI. This chain's CDR3 is CASSLNQAYRNMNTEAFF. CDR3 DNA sequence: TGTGCCAGCTCACTAAACCAGGCCTACAGGAACATGAACACTGAAGCTTTCTTT.

The chain links TRBV5-1 to TRBJ2-3, with D hard to call. Trimming took off 4 bases at V and 1 base at J, with 10 bases between the two ends. From germline, CDR1 is SGHRS and CDR2 YFSETQ. The CDR3 is 14 residues long. As DNA, the CDR3 is TGCGCCAGCAGCGCGGCACAGCGCACAGATACGCAGTATTTT. Residues: CASSAAQRTDTQYF. The full variable domain, with the rest looked up from reference TRBV5-1 and TRBJ2-3, is KAGVTQTPRYLIKTRGQQVTLSCSPISGHRSVSWYQQTPGQGLQFLFEYFSETQRNKGNFPGRFSGRQFSNSRSEMNVSTLELGDSALYLCASSAAQRTDTQYFGPGTRLTVL.

The V call is TRBV7-2, the J call TRBJ1-5; no firm D call. The germline V and J ends were trimmed by 1 base and 5 bases, with 15 bases remaining between them. Germline CDR1 and CDR2: SGHTA and FQGNSA. The CDR3 loop spans 16 amino acids. The CDR3 loop is CASSLVPGLADQPQHF. The CDR3 region has the DNA TGTGCCAGCAGCTTAGTGCCGGGTCTGGCAGATCAGCCCCAGCATTTT.

The rearrangement joins TRBV7-9 to TRBJ2-7; TRBD2 agrees at 12 bases. With V trimmed by 4 bases and J by 5 bases, 6 bases remained unmatched. The CDR3 consists of 15 residues. CDR1 is SEHNR and CDR2 is FQNEAQ in the germline V gene (reference sequence). CDR3 coding DNA: TGTGCCAGCAGCTCCTGGACTAGCGGGATCGACGAGCAGTACTTC. Protein sequence: CASSSWTSGIDEQYF.

CDR3 nucleotides: TGTGCCAGCTCATCTGAACAGGGGGCGCCTTATTCACCCCTCCACTTT. Amino acids: CASSSEQGAPYSPLHF. The chain has TRBV18 and TRBJ1-6; 9 nucleotides line up with TRBD1. The CDR3 covers 16 residues. Germline V lookup: CDR1 KGHSH, CDR2 LQKENI. V shed 5 bases, J shed 8 bases, and the junction held 10 bases outside the gene matches. The full variable domain, completed using reference TRBV18 and TRBJ1-6, is NAGVMQNPRHLVRRRGQEARLRCSPMKGHSHVYWYRQLPEEGLKFMVYLQKENIIDESGMPKERFSAEFPKEGPSILRIQQVVRGDSAAYFCASSSEQGAPYSPLHFGNGTRLTVT.

This chain links TRBV19 with TRBJ2-7, with 9 positions matching TRBD1. Germline CDR1 is LNHDA and CDR2 is SQIVND (reference sequence). The CDR3 contains 14 residues. The V gene end was trimmed by 3 bases and the J gene end by 3 bases; junction bases not matched to a gene: 3. The CDR3 DNA follows: TGTGCCAGTAGTATCCGGGACAGGGTCTACGAGCAGTACTTC. Translating gives CASSIRDRVYEQYF.

To note about this clone: A read error may account for a junction end that differs from germline. The chain recombines TRBV12-5 with TRBJ2-5; 7 bases are shared with TRBD2. Looked up from germline, CDR1 is LGHNT and CDR2 is FRNRAP. The length of the CDR3 is 14 residues. The CDR3 spells CASGPGLYQESQYF. The CDR3 nucleotides are TGTGCTAGTGGACCGGGACTATATCAAGAGTCCCAGTACTTC.

The V call is TRBV6-5, the J call TRBJ1-2; D call uncertain. This CDR3 has 14 amino acids. The germline CDR1 and CDR2 sequences are MNHEY and SVGAGI. Between the trimmed V and J ends, which lost 8 bases and 5 bases, there was a span of 18 bases. The CDR3 reads CASSHEQVGYGYTF. The CDR3 DNA follows: TGTGCCAGCTCCCACGAGCAAGTGGGGTATGGCTACACCTTC.

This sequence joins TRBV19 and TRBJ1-2; D is uncertain. V gave up 3 bases and J gave up 3 bases, with 14 bases separating them. The CDR3 sequence is 15 residues long. CDR1 and CDR2 from the germline V gene are LNHDA and SQIVND (reference sequence). CDR3 nucleotide sequence: TGTGCCAGTAGTATTTCTCCAGCTAATCACTATGGCTACACCTTC. Translating it yields CASSISPANHYGYTF. Using reference TRBV19 and TRBJ1-2 for the parts outside the CDR3, the full variable domain is DGGITQSPKYLFRKEGQNVTLSCEQNLNHDAMYWYRQDPGQGLRLIYYSQIVNDFQKGDIAEGYSVSREKKESFPLTVTSAQKNPTAFYLCASSISPANHYGYTFGSGTRLTVV.

The chain's CDR3 is CASSSRWEENTEAFF. The DNA of the CDR3 is TGTGCCAGCAGCTCCCGATGGGAAGAGAACACTGAAGCTTTCTTT. The chain uses TRBV21-1 and TRBJ1-1. TRBV21-1 is a pseudogene. The CDR3 length is 15 residues.

This rearrangement joins TRBV10-2 to TRBJ1-5; D remains unclear. Between the trimmed V and J ends, which lost 3 bases and 4 bases, there was a span of 13 bases. CDR1 WSHSY and CDR2 SAAADI come from the germline V gene. The CDR3 totals 15 residues. This CDR3 is CASSDISKINQPQHF. The DNA for the CDR3 is TGCGCCAGCAGTGATATATCTAAGATAAATCAGCCCCAGCATTTT.

The J gene is TRBJ1-2, the V gene TRBV9; D remains unclear. Trimming took off 3 bases at V and 4 bases at J, with 10 bases between the two ends. CDR3 length: 13 amino acids. Per the germline V gene, CDR1 is SGDLS and CDR2 is YYNGEE. The CDR3 nucleotides read TGTGCCAGCAGCGCCCTCCCATCCTATGGCTACACCTTC. Residues: CASSALPSYGYTF.

This clone has only a few counts. This chain joins TRBV9 and TRBJ1-2; the D is unclear. V lost 3 bases and J 1 base, leaving 4 bases between the germline ends. Germline-derived CDR1 and CDR2 are SGDLS and YYNGEE. The CDR3 length is 12 residues. In DNA, the CDR3 is TGTGCCAGCAGCGCGGTTAACTATGGCTACACCTTC. It translates to CASSAVNYGYTF.

The chain uses TRBV28 and TRBJ1-1, with 7 positions matching TRBD1. With 3 bases clipped from V and 4 bases from J, the junction kept 5 bases outside the gene matches. CDR1 and CDR2 from the germline V gene are MDHEN and SYDVKM. CDR3 length equals 14 residues. In DNA form, the CDR3 reads TGTGCCAGCAGTTTCGACAGGGTTGGCACTGAAGCTTTCTTT. Its translation: CASSFDRVGTEAFF.